This T cell receptor beta chain is from a study of T cells in women clearing cervical HPV infection. Germline CDR1 and CDR2: LNHDA and SQIVND (reference sequence). The CDR3 spans 17 residues. Profiled with immunoSEQ multiplex PCR; TCRdb holds only in-frame clones, not every one. The table lists 20,000 to 30,000 clones. About this clone: Sequencing ends 3 residues short of the CDR3 end; the germline J gene provides the rest.

Dot-blot hybridization genotyped cervical HPV amplified with MY09/MY11 PCR. The TCR was taken from a woman between 18 and 69 years old with a cervical HPV16 infection that either progressed to CIN3+ or cleared (not recorded which). The sample consisted of blood buffy coat. The rearrangement joins TRBV19 to TRBJ2-4; 8 bases line up with TRBD2. This CDR3 reads CASSFRGGSRDQIVQYF. The sequenced CDR3 bases are TGTGCCAGTAGTTTCCGCGGGGGGAGCAGGGACCAAATCGTT.